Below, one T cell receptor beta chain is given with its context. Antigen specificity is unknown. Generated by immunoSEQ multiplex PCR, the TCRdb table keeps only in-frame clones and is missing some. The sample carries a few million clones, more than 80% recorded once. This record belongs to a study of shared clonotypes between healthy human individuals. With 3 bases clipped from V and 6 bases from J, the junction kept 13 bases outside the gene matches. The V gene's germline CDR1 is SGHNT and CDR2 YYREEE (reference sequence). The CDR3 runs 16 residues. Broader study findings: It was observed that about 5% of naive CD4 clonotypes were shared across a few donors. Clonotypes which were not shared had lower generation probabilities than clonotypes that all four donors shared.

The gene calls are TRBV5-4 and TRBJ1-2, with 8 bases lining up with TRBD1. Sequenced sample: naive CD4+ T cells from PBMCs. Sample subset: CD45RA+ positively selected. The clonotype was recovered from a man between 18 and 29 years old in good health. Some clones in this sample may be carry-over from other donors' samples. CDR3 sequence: CASSWRPGQVIHGYTF. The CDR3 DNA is TGTGCCAGCAGCTGGAGACCGGGACAGGTCATCCATGGCTACACCTTC. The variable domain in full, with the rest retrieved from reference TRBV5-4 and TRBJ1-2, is ETGVTQSPTHLIKTRGQQVTLRCSSQSGHNTVSWYQQALGQGPQFIFQYYREEENGRGNFPPRFSGLQFPNYSSELNVNALELDDSALYLCASSWRPGQVIHGYTFGSGTRLTVV.